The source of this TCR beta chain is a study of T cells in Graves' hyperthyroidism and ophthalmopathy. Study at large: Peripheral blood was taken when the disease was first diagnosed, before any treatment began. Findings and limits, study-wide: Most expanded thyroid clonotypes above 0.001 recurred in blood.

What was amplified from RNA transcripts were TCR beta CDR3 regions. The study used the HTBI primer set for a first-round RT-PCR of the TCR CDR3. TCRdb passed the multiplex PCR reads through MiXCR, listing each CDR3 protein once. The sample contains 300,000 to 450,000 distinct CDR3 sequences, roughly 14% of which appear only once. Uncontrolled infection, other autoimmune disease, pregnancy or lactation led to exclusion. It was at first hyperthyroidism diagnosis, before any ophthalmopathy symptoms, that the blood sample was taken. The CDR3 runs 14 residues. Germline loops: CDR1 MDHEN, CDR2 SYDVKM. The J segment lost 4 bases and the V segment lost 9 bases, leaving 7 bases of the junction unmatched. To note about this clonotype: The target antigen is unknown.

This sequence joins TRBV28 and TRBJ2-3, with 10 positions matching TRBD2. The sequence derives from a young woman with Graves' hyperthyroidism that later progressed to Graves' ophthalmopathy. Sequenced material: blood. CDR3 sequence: CASTGLASADTQYF. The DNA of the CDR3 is TGTGCCAGTACGGGACTAGCGTCAGCAGATACGCAGTATTTT.